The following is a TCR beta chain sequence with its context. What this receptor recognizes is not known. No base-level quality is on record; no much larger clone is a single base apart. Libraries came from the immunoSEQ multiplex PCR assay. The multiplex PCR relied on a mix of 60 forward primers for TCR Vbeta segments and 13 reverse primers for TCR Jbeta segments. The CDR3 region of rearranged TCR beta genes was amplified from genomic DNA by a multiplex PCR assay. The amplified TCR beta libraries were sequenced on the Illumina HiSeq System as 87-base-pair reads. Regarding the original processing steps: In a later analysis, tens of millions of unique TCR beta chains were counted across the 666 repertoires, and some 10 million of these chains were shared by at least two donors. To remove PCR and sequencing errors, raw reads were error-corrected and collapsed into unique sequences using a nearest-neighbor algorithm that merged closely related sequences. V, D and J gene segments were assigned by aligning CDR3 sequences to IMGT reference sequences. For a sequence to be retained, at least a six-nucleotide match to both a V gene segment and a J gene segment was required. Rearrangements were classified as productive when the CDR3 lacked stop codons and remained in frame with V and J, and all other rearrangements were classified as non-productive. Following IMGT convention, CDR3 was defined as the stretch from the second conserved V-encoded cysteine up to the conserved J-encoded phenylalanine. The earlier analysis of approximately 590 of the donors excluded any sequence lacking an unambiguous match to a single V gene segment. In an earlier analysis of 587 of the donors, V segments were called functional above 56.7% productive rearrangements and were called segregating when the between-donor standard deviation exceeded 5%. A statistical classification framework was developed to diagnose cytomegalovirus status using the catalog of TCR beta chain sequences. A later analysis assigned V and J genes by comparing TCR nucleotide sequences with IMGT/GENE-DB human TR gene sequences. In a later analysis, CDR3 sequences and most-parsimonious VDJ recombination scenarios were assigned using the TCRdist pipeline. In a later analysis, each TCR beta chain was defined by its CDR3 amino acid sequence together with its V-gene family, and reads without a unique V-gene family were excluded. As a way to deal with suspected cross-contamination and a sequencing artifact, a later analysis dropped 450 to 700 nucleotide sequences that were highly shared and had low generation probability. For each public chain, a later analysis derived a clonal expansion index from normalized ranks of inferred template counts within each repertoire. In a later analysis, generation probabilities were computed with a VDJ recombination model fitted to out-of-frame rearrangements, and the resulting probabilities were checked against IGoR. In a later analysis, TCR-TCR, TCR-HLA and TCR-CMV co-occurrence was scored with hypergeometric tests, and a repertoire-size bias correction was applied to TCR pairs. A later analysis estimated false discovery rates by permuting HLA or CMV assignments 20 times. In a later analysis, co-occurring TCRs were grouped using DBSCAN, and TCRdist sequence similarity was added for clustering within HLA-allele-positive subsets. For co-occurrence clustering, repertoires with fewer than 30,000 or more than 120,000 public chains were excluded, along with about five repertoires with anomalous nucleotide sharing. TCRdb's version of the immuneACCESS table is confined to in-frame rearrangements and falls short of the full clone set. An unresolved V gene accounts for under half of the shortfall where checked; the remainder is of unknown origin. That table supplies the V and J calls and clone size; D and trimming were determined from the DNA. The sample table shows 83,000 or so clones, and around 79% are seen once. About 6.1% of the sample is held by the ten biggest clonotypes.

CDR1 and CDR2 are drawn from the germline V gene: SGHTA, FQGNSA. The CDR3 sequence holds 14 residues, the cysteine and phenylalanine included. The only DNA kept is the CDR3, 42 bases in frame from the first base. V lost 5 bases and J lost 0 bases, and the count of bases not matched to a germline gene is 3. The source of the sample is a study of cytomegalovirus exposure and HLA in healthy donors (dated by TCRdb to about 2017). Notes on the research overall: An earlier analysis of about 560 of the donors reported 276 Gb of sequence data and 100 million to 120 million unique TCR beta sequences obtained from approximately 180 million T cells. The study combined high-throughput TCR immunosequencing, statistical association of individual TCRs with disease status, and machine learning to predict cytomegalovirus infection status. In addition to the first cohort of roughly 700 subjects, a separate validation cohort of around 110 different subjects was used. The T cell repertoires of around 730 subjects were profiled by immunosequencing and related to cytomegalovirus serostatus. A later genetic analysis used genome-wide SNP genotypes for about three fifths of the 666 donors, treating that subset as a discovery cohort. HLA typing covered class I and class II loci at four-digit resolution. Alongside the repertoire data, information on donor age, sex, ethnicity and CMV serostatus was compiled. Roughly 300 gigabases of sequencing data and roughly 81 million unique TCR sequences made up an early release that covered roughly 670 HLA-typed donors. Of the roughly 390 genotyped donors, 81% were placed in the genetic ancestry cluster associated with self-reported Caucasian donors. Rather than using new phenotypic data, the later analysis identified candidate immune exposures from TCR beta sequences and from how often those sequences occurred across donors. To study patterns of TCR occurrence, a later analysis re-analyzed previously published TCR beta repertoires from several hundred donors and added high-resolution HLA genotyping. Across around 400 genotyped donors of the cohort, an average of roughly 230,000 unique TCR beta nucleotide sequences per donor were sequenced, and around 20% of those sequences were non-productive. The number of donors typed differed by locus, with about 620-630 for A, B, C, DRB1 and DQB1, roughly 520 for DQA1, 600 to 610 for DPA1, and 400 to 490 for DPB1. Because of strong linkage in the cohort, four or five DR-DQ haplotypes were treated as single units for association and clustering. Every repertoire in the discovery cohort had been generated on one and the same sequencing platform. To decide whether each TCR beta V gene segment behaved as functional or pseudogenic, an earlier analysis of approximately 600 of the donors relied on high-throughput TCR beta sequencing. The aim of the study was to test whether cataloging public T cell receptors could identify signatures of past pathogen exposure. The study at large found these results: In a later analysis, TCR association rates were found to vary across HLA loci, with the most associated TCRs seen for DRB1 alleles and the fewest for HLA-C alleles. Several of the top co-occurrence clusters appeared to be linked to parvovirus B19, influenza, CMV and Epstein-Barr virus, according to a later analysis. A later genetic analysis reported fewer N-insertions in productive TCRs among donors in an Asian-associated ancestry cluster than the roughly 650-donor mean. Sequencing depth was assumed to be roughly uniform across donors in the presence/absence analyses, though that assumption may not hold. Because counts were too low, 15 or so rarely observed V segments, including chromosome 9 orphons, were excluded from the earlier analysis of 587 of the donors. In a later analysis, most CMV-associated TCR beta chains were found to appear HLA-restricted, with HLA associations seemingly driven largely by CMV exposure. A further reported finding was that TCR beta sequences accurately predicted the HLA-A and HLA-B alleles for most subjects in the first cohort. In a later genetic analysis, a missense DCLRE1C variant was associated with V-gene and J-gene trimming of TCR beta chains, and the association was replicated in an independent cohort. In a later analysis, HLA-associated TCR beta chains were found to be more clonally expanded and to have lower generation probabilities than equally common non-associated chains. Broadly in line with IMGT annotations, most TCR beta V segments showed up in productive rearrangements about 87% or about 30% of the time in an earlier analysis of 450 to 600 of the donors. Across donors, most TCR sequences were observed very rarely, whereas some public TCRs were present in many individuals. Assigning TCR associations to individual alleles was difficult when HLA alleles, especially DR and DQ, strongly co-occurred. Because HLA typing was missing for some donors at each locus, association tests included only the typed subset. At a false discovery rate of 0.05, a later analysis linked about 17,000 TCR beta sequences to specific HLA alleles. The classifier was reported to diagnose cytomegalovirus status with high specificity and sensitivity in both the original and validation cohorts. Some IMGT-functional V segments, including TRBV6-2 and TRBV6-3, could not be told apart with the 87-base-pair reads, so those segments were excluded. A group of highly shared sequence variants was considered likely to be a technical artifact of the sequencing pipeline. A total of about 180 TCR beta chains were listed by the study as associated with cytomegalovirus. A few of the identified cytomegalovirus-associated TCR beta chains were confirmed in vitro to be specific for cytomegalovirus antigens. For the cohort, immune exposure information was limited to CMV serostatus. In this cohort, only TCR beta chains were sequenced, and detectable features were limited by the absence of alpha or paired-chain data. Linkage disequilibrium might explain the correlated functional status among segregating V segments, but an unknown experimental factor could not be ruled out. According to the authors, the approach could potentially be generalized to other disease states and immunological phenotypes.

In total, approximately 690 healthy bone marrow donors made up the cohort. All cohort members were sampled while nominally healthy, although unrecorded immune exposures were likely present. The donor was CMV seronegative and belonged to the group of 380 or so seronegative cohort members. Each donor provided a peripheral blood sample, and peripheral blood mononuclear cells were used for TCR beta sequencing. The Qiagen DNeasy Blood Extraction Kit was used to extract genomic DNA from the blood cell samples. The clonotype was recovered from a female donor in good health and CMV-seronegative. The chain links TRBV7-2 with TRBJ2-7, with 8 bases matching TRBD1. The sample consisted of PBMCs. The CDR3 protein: CASSLGQVSYEQYF. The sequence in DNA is TGTGCCAGCAGCCTGGGACAGGTCTCCTACGAGCAGTACTTC.